This T cell receptor (beta chain) was recovered during a study of blood T cell repertoires in COVID-19. Turning to the study itself: Material from acute and convalescent COVID-19 was sourced from the United States, Italy and Spain. The cDNA or gDNA used as material had been derived from T cells, B-cell-depleted T cells, or PBMCs.

Germline CDR1 and CDR2: LGHDT and YNNKEL (reference sequence). This CDR3 comprises 15 residues. V was pared by 6 bases and J by 3 bases, with 12 bases between. In the original processing: Reference gene primer amplification in the assay estimated nucleated cell counts. Assay: immunoSEQ multiplex PCR; the TCRdb copy retains only in-frame clones and omits some. The V and J calls and clone size were taken over from that table, and D and trimming were inferred from the DNA. Among around 160,000 clones listed, about 87% were seen once. The sequenced sample was peripheral blood. This TCR was sampled from an elderly man with acute or convalescent COVID-19. This chain connects TRBV3-1 (or the pseudogene TRBV3-2) to TRBJ1-6, with D unresolved. The CDR3 loop reads CASRGDTFYNSPLHF. Here the CDR3 DNA reads TGTGCCAGCAGGGGAGACACTTTCTATAATTCACCCCTCCACTTT.